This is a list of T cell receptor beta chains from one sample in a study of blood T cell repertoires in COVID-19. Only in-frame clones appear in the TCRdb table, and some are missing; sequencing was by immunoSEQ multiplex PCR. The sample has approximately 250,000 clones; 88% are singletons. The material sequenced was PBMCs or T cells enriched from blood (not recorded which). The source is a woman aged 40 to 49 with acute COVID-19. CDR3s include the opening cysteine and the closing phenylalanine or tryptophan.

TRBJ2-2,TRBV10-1,CASSRDRLTGELFF
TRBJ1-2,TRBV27,CASSLYRGANYGYTF
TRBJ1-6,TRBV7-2,CASSLNRGGNSPLHF
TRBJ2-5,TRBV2,CASSPGQGIETQYF
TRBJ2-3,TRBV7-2,CASSGYSPTSGLSTDTQYF
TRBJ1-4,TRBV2,CASSPRQGMFEKLFF
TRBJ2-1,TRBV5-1,CASSLIAASGRAQNEQFF
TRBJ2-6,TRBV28,CASSLVSGDTHSPGANVLTF
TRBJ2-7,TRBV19,CASSSTPGIADYSYEQYF
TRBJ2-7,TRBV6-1,CASSEGLAVYYEQYF
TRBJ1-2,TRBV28,CASSRNPTLVRYTF
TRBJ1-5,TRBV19,CASSLPARQTLSNQPQHF